Each of the 6 T cell receptor beta chains below was sequenced from the same sample in a study of read filtering for tumor transcriptome and immune sequencing. Molecular barcoded adaptors covering alpha/delta and beta/gamma chains were used on about 0.4 ug RNA. TCRdb re-derived calls from the reads in MiXCR, one entry per CDR3 protein. The sample gives 50,000 to 65,000 distinct CDR3 sequences, less than 20% of which show up once; roughly 11% is in the top ten. The sequenced sample was a population of CD138-negative cells sorted from bone marrow. The receptors here all came from a donor at least 40 years old with multiple myeloma.

In regard to this clonotype: A read error is possible here, since a much larger clone lies one base away. The J gene is TRBJ2-5, the V gene TRBV6-6; the D is unclear. The germline V gene has CDR1 MNHNY and CDR2 SVGAGI (reference sequence). CDR3 length: 14 residues. CDR3 protein: CASSGRADQETRYF. CDR3 nucleotides: TGTGCCAGCAGTGGCCGGGCGGACCAAGAGACCCGGTACTTC.

The sample holds many counts of this clonotype. The chain employs TRBV19 and TRBJ2-3, with 9 nucleotides matching TRBD1. Germline lookup yields CDR1 LNHDA and CDR2 SQIVND (reference sequence). After removal of 2 bases from V and 4 bases from J, the junction contained 7 bases not matched to a gene. The CDR3 runs to 16 residues. This CDR3 is CASSIIPGQGADTQYF. The CDR3 nucleotides are TGTGCCAGTAGTATAATCCCGGGACAGGGTGCAGATACGCAGTATTTT. Drawing the rest from reference TRBV19 and TRBJ2-3, the complete variable domain is DGGITQSPKYLFRKEGQNVTLSCEQNLNHDAMYWYRQDPGQGLRLIYYSQIVNDFQKGDIAEGYSVSREKKESFPLTVTSAQKNPTAFYLCASSIIPGQGADTQYFGPGTRLTVL.

This clonotype has only a few counts. This rearrangement joins TRBV3-1 to TRBJ2-1; D remains ambiguous. Germline CDR1 is LGHDT and CDR2 is YNNKEL (reference sequence). The CDR3 consists of 13 residues. V shed 0 bases and J shed 6 bases, with 6 bases lying between them. CDR3 DNA: TGTGCCAGCAGCCAAGATAACGGCAATGAGCAGTTCTTC. It yields the protein CASSQDNGNEQFF.

This clonotype occurred many times. This rearrangement joins TRBV5-1 to TRBJ2-1; 7 bases agree with TRBD2. This CDR3 contains 17 residues. V trimming: 0 bases; J trimming: 0 bases; junction bases outside the gene matches: 6. Germline V lookup: CDR1 SGHRS, CDR2 YFSETQ. CDR3 amino acids: CASSLVAGELSYNEQFF. CDR3 nucleotides: TGCGCCAGCAGCTTGGTGGCGGGGGAACTCTCCTACAATGAGCAGTTCTTC.

This clonotype was picked up many times. The CDR3, as DNA: TGCAGTGCTAGAGTCGGCCAGGGAAGCAATCAGCCCCAGCATTTT. This gives the protein CSARVGQGSNQPQHF. The chain links TRBV20-1 to TRBJ1-5; maybe TRBD1 (5 bases). Germline assignment: CDR1 DFQATT and CDR2 SNEGSKA (reference sequence). Trimming took off 1 base at V and 1 base at J, with 11 bases between the two ends. This CDR3 spans 15 amino acids.

There are many counts of this clonotype. The chain carries TRBV2 and TRBJ2-2, with D maybe TRBD2 (5 bases). The V and J ends lost 4 bases and 3 bases respectively, with 6 bases between them. Germline V gives CDR1 SNHLY, CDR2 FYNNEI. The CDR3 covers 13 residues. In DNA, the CDR3 is TGTGCCAGCAGTGGGGAGCACACCGGGGAGCTGTTTTTT. Translated, it gives CASSGEHTGELFF.